Here is one TCR beta chain with its context. This record comes from a study of blood T cell repertoires in COVID-19. Participants reported their clinical history, and cohort assignment relied on those reports. Only in-frame clones appear in the TCRdb table, and some are missing; sequencing was by immunoSEQ multiplex PCR. The sample includes 130,000 to 150,000 clones, over 70% of them seen just once. Sequencing was performed on PBMCs or T cells enriched from blood (not recorded which). The source is a man in his sixties who had recovered from COVID-19.

This CDR3 is CAIRPTGLGQPQHF. CDR3 sequence (DNA): TGTGCCATCAGGCCGACAGGGTTGGGCCAGCCCCAGCATTTT. The genes are TRBV10-3 and TRBJ1-5, with 7 bases that match TRBD1. Germline loops: CDR1 ENHRY, CDR2 SYGVKD. CDR3 length: 14 residues. V lost 6 bases, J lost 7 bases, and 9 bases stayed unmatched.